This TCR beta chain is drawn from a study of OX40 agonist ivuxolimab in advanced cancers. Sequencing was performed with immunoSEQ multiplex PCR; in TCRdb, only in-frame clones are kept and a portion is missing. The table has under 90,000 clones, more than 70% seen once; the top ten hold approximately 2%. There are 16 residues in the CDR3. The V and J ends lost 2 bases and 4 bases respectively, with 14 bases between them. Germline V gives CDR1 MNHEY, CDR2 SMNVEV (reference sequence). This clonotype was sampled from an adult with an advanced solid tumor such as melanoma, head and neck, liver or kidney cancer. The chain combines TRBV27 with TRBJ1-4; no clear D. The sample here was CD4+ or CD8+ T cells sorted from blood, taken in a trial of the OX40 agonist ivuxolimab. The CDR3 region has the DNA TGTGCCAGCAGTTTAACCGGCTGGGGATTTAATGAAAAACTGTTTTTT. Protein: CASSLTGWGFNEKLFF.